This T cell receptor (beta chain) was captured by sequencing in a study of T cell repertoires in cytomegalovirus infection. For the study at large: The public TCR beta signatures pointed to both CMV infection and matching HLA type. Notes on the study in general: The ex vivo response was dominated by HLA-C-restricted CMV-specific TCR beta clonotypes.

TCRdb passed the reads through MiXCR, listing each CDR3 protein once. This table has about 450,000 distinct CDR3 sequences, roughly a third appearing once. This clonotype was observed a handful of times. Antigen unknown. The CDR3 spans 12 residues. Germline V lookup: CDR1 LNHDA, CDR2 SQIVND (reference sequence). V gave up 7 bases and J gave up 8 bases; unmatched junction bases: 4. Material: PBMCs. The sequence came from a human donor in good health (CMV status not recorded). Some clones in this sample may be carry-over from other donors' samples. The chain is built from TRBV19 and TRBJ1-4; TRBD1 agrees at 7 bases. This CDR3 is CASNRDREKLFF. As DNA, the CDR3 is TGTGCCAGTAACAGGGACAGAGAAAAACTGTTTTTT.